Each of the 21 T cell receptor beta chains below was sequenced from the same sample in a study of cytomegalovirus exposure and HLA in healthy donors (TCRdb year 2017). The library was obtained by the immunoSEQ multiplex PCR assay. The immuneACCESS repertoire file appears here via TCRdb, limited to in-frame rearrangements. These files lack a portion of the clones; in checked studies, under half of the deficit traces to unresolved V genes, and the cause of the others is not known. The sample profile shows 200,000 or so clones; more than 65% of them were found once. The ten largest clones take up roughly 13% of the sample. The material sequenced was PBMCs. These receptors came from a woman in her twenties or thirties in good health and CMV-seropositive.

The chain is built from TRBV13 and TRBJ2-7; D ambiguous. Trimming removed 5 bases at V and 0 bases at J, with 11 bases between. CDR1 and CDR2 (germline): PRHDT, FYEKMQ (reference sequence). CDR3 length: 14 amino acids. As DNA, the CDR3 is TGTGCCAGCAGCCTATCAGGTCCCTCCTACGAGCAGTACTTC. Translated: CASSLSGPSYEQYF. The full variable domain, completed using reference TRBV13 and TRBJ2-7, is AAGVIQSPRHLIKEKRETATLKCYPIPRHDTVYWYQQGPGQDPQFLISFYEKMQSDKGSIPDRFSAQQFSDYHSELNMSSLELGDSALYFCASSLSGPSYEQYFGPGTRLTVT.

This chain joins TRBV4-2 and TRBJ2-1; 7 nucleotides match TRBD2. Trimming at V came to 0 bases and at J to 3 bases, leaving 11 bases not matched to a gene. Germline V gene data show CDR1 as LGHNA and CDR2 as YNFKEQ. This CDR3 spans 18 amino acids. The CDR3 is CASSQDVVREGIYNEQFF. The CDR3 region has the DNA TGTGCCAGCAGCCAAGACGTGGTGAGGGAGGGTATCTACAATGAGCAGTTCTTC.

This sequence joins TRBV29-1 and TRBJ1-1, with 12 bases lining up with TRBD1. V was clipped by 4 bases and J by 4 bases; unmatched bases: 7. This CDR3 comprises 15 residues. The germline CDR1 and CDR2 sequences are SQVTM and ANQGSEA. CDR3 region: CSVVRGQGAVTEAFF. CDR3 coding DNA: TGCAGCGTTGTTCGGGGACAGGGGGCGGTCACTGAAGCTTTCTTT. The variable domain in full, with the rest retrieved from reference TRBV29-1 and TRBJ1-1, is SAVISQKPSRDICQRGTSLTIQCQVDSQVTMMFWYRQQPGQSLTLIATANQGSEATYESGFVIDKFPISRPNLTFSTLTVSNMSPEDSSIYLCSVVRGQGAVTEAFFGQGTRLTVV.

This clone was found a few times. The chain employs TRBV30 and TRBJ1-2, with TRBD1 matching over 9 bases. The CDR3 length is 13 residues. The V and J ends lost 0 bases and 8 bases, in that order; junction bases with no gene match: 4. CDR1 GTSNPN and CDR2 SVGIG come from the germline V gene (reference sequence). CDR3 sequence (DNA): TGTGCCTGGAGTGTAGGGACAGGGTCCGGCTACACCTTC. Translated, it gives CAWSVGTGSGYTF.

As DNA, the CDR3 is TGTGCCAGCAGCTTACAGGGGTCAGGGATTAATCAGCCCCAGCATTTT. Amino acids: CASSLQGSGINQPQHF. The rearrangement uses TRBV6-6 and TRBJ1-5, with TRBD1 identical over 7 bases. The germline V gene encodes CDR1 MNHNY and CDR2 SVGAGI (reference sequence). The CDR3 contains 16 residues. The V gene end was trimmed by 6 bases and the J gene end by 4 bases; junction bases not matched to a gene: 12.

V gene TRBV29-1 combines with J gene TRBJ2-7; 8 bases fit TRBD2. Trimming at V came to 3 bases and at J to 0 bases, leaving 4 bases not matched to a gene. Looked up from germline, CDR1 is SQVTM and CDR2 is ANQGSEA. The CDR3 runs to 14 residues. The CDR3 reads CSVEAGGPSYEQYF. The CDR3 DNA follows: TGCAGCGTTGAGGCGGGAGGCCCCTCCTACGAGCAGTACTTC.

The V gene is TRBV6-1, the J gene TRBJ2-3; maybe TRBD1 (5 bases). V lost 7 bases to trimming and J lost 2 bases, with 13 bases between them. The CDR3 loop spans 14 amino acids. Germline V lookup: CDR1 MNHNS, CDR2 SASEGT. CDR3 sequence: CASKPGRTTDTQYF. CDR3 DNA sequence: TGTGCCAGCAAGCCAGGGCGCACCACAGATACGCAGTATTTT.

The V call is TRBV29-1, the J call TRBJ2-3; 8 bases agree with TRBD1. Germline CDR1 reads SQVTM; CDR2 reads ANQGSEA. V lost 5 bases to trimming and J lost 3 bases; unmatched junction nucleotides: 7. The CDR3 runs 14 residues. CDR3 nucleotide sequence: TGCAGCGTTTTGTCGGACAGGGTAACAGATACGCAGTATTTT. Amino acid sequence: CSVLSDRVTDTQYF.

The rearrangement links TRBV29-1 to TRBJ2-1; the D gene is possibly TRBD2 (5 bases). Germline CDR1 and CDR2: SQVTM and ANQGSEA. V lost 5 bases, J lost 4 bases, and 21 bases lay in between. This CDR3 contains 16 residues. CDR3 residues: CSVSGVIRYLYNEQFF. CDR3 nucleotide sequence: TGCAGCGTTTCCGGGGTTATCAGGTATCTATACAATGAGCAGTTCTTC.

This chain links TRBV9 with TRBJ2-1, with D possibly being TRBD2 (6 bases). Per germline, CDR1 SGDLS and CDR2 YYNGEE. This CDR3 is built from 15 residues. V was pared by 0 bases and J by 4 bases, with 11 bases between. CDR3 protein: CASSVGTKAYNEQFF. As DNA, the CDR3 is TGTGCCAGCAGCGTAGGGACTAAAGCTTACAATGAGCAGTTCTTC.

This chain uses TRBV28 with TRBJ2-7; TRBD2 aligns across 7 bases. CDR3 length: 14 amino acids. The junction had 9 bases not matched to a gene; V was cut back by 7 bases and J by 3 bases. CDR1 is MDHEN and CDR2 is SYDVKM in the germline V gene. This CDR3 reads CASKFSGGRYEQYF. The CDR3 DNA reads as TGTGCCAGCAAGTTTTCGGGAGGCCGCTACGAGCAGTACTTC.

V usage is TRBV18 and J usage is TRBJ1-5, with 8 bases fitting TRBD1. This CDR3 is 15 amino acids long. In germline, CDR1 is KGHSH, CDR2 LQKENI. J was trimmed by 6 bases and V by 4 bases; bases with no gene match: 8. The CDR3 here is CASSLDRGEVQPQHF. CDR3 nucleotide sequence: TGTGCCAGCTCACTAGACAGGGGTGAGGTTCAGCCCCAGCATTTT.

This clone was found a few times. The chain links TRBV5-1 to TRBJ2-7, with unresolved D. Germline assignment: CDR1 SGHRS and CDR2 YFSETQ. Trimming left V 5 bases short and J 6 bases short, with 9 bases between. The CDR3 spans 11 residues. The CDR3 spells CASRADGEQYF. The CDR3 coding sequence is TGCGCCAGCAGGGCCGATGGCGAGCAGTACTTC.

V usage is TRBV28 and J usage is TRBJ1-5, with 8 bases matching TRBD1. Looked up from germline, CDR1 is MDHEN and CDR2 is SYDVKM. V gave up 8 bases and J gave up 5 bases; unmatched junction bases: 8. CDR3 length equals 14 residues. The CDR3 bases are TGTGCCAGCGGCCGGACAGGGTTCGATCAGCCCCAGCATTTT. Translation: CASGRTGFDQPQHF.

This clone was detected a few times. This chain uses TRBV29-1 with TRBJ1-2; possibly TRBD1 for D (5 bases). V dropped 7 bases and J dropped 6 bases, with 15 bases sitting between them. Per the germline V gene, CDR1 is SQVTM and CDR2 is ANQGSEA. CDR3 size: 12 residues. CDR3 sequence reads: CSAREGYDGYTF. The CDR3 DNA reads TGCAGCGCCAGGGAGGGGTACGATGGCTACACCTTC.

The chain joins TRBV7-9 to TRBJ2-7, with 11 positions matching TRBD1. CDR1 and CDR2 from the germline V gene are SEHNR and FQNEAQ (reference sequence). V lost 3 bases to trimming and J lost 8 bases; unmatched junction nucleotides: 6. The CDR3 is 14 amino acids. CDR3 protein: CASSLGGTGGKQYF. The CDR3 nucleotides read TGTGCCAGCAGCTTGGGCGGGACAGGGGGGAAGCAGTACTTC.

The chain recombines TRBV6-1 with TRBJ2-7; 12 bases are shared with TRBD1. Germline-derived CDR1 and CDR2 are MNHNS and SASEGT. V shed 5 bases and J 6 bases; nucleotides not matched to a gene: 2. The CDR3 runs to 13 residues. As DNA, the CDR3 is TGTGCCAGCAGTCGGGACAGGGGGCGCGAGCAGTACTTC. Protein: CASSRDRGREQYF.

This chain connects TRBV4-2 to TRBJ2-7; D might be TRBD1 (5 bases). CDR1 LGHNA and CDR2 YNFKEQ come from the germline V gene. The V end lost 0 bases, the J end lost 0 bases, and 9 bases lay between the germline ends. This CDR3 is 15 amino acids long. The CDR3 loop reads CASSQDEGDSYEQYF. CDR3 DNA sequence: TGTGCCAGCAGCCAAGACGAAGGGGACTCCTACGAGCAGTACTTC.

This clone was found a few times. The chain recombines TRBV27 with TRBJ1-5, with D possibly being TRBD1 (6 bases). The ends were cut back, 2 bases at V and 5 bases at J, with 10 bases in the middle. This CDR3 region has 14 residues. CDR1 and CDR2 from the germline V gene are MNHEY and SMNVEV (reference sequence). CDR3 in DNA: TGTGCCAGCAGTTTAGGGGGCTCATATCAGCCCCAGCATTTT. This encodes CASSLGGSYQPQHF.

This chain connects TRBV28 to TRBJ2-7; 8 positions match TRBD1. J was trimmed by 3 bases and V by 1 base; bases with no gene match: 8. The CDR3 runs to 16 residues. CDR1 MDHEN and CDR2 SYDVKM come from the germline V gene. CDR3 in DNA: TGTGCCAGCAGTTTATTCGCAGACAGGGGCCTCTACGAGCAGTACTTC. It encodes CASSLFADRGLYEQYF.

This chain joins TRBV18 and TRBJ2-1; D is ambiguous. The V and J ends lost 5 bases and 0 bases respectively, with 8 bases between them. The CDR3 loop spans 14 amino acids. Looked up from germline, CDR1 is KGHSH and CDR2 is LQKENI. As DNA, the CDR3 is TGTGCCAGCTCAGAACGGGTCTCCTACAATGAGCAGTTCTTC. This codes for CASSERVSYNEQFF.